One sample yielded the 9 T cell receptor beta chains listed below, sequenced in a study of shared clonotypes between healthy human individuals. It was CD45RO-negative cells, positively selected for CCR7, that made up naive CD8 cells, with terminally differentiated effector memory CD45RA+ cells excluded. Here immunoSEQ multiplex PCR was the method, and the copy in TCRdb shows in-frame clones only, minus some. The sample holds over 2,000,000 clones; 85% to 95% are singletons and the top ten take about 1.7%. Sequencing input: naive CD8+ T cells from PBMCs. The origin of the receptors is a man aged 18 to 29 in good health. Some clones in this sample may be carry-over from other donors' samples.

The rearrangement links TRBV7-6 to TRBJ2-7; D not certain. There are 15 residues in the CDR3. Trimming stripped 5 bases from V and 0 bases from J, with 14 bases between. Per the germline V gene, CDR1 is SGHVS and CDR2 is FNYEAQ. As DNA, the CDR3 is TGTGCCAGCAGCCCGCTCACGGCGAGCTCCTACGAGCAGTACTTC. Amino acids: CASSPLTASSYEQYF.

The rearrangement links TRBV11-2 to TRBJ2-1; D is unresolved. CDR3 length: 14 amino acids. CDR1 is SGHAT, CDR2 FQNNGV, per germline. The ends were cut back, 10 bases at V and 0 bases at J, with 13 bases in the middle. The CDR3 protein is CAIKRLSSYNEQFF. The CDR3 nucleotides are TGTGCCATAAAACGCCTTAGCTCCTACAATGAGCAGTTCTTC.

As DNA, the CDR3 is TGCGCCAGCAGCTTGACGGCTAGCGGGAGGCGCACAGATACGCAGTATTTT. Its protein is CASSLTASGRRTDTQYF. The chain combines TRBV5-1 with TRBJ2-3; 11 bases fit TRBD2. V shed 1 base and J 1 base; nucleotides not matched to a gene: 5. CDR1 SGHRS and CDR2 YFSETQ come from the germline V gene. CDR3 length equals 17 residues.

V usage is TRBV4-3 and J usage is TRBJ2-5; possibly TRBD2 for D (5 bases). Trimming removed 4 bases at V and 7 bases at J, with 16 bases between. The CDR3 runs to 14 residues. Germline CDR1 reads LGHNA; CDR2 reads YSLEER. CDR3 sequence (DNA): TGCGCCAGCAGCCCCCATATGGACTTAGGGACCCAGTACTTC. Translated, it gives CASSPHMDLGTQYF.

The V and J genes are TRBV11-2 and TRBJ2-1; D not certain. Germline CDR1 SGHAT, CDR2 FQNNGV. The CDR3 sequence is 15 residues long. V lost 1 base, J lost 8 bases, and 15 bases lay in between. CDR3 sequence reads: CASSLGGTSFDEQFF. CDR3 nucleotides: TGTGCCAGCAGCTTAGGAGGTACGAGTTTCGATGAGCAGTTCTTC.

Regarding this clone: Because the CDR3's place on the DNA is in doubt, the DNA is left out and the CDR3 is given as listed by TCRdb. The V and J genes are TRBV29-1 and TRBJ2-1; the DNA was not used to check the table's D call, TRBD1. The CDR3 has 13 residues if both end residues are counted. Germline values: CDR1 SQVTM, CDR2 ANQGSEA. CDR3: CSVGGGTGSMVIF.

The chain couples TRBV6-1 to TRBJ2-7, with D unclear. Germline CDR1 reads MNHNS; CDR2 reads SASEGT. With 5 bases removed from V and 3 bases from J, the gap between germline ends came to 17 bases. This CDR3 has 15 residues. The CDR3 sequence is CASSPGRSRVYEQYF. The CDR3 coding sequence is TGTGCCAGCAGTCCTGGTAGATCTCGTGTCTACGAGCAGTACTTC.

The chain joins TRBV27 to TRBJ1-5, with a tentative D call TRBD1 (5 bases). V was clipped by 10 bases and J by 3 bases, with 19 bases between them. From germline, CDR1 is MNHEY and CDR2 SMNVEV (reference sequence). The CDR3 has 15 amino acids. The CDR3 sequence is CATLPRGLVNQPQHF. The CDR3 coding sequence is TGTGCCACTCTGCCTCGGGGGTTGGTCAATCAGCCCCAGCATTTT.

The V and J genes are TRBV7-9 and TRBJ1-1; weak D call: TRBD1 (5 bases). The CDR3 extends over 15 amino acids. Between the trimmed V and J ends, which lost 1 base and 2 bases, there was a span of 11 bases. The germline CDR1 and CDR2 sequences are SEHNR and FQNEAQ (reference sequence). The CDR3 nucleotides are TGTGCCAGCAGCTTAGGGATCGACAGAAACACTGAAGCTTTCTTT. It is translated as CASSLGIDRNTEAFF.